One sample yielded the 23 T cell receptor beta chains listed below, sequenced in a study of cytomegalovirus exposure and HLA in healthy donors (dated by TCRdb to about 2017). Library preparation employed the immunoSEQ multiplex PCR assay. The multiplex PCR relied on a mix of 60 forward primers for TCR Vbeta segments and 13 reverse primers for TCR Jbeta segments. TCRdb re-hosts the immuneACCESS table, in-frame sequences only. Its copies lack some clones; in the studies checked, an unresolved V gene accounts for under half of them, and the cause for the rest is not known. The sample includes more than 85,000 clones, with around 77% observed a single time. 8.6% of the sample goes to the ten largest clones. What was sequenced was PBMCs. The origin of the receptors is a woman aged 40 to 50 in good health and CMV-seropositive.

The V gene is TRBV7-9, the J gene TRBJ2-7, with D perhaps matching TRBD2 (5 bases). With 5 bases removed from V and 4 bases from J, the gap between germline ends came to 15 bases. The CDR3 has 14 amino acids. Germline V gene sequence: CDR1 SEHNR, CDR2 FQNEAQ (reference sequence). CDR3 in amino acids: CASSGVVPGYEQYF. CDR3 nucleotide sequence: TGTGCCAGCAGCGGCGTGGTGCCGGGGTACGAGCAGTACTTC.

The rearrangement uses TRBV5-1 and TRBJ2-7; D ambiguous. There are 16 residues in the CDR3. V was clipped by 1 base and J by 0 bases, with 14 bases between them. CDR1 is SGHRS, CDR2 YFSETQ, per germline. CDR3 sequence reads: CASSLTRLTSSYEQYF. CDR3 DNA: TGCGCCAGCAGCTTGACCCGACTTACGAGCTCCTACGAGCAGTACTTC.

DNA for the CDR3: TGTGCCAGCGGTGCCCGGGACAGGGGGAACACTGAAGCTTTCTTT. Protein product: CASGARDRGNTEAFF. V usage is TRBV28 and J usage is TRBJ1-1, with 10 bases lining up with TRBD1. CDR3 length: 15 residues. The trim removed 8 bases at V and 1 base at J, leaving 7 bases unmatched. Germline V gene sequence: CDR1 MDHEN, CDR2 SYDVKM.

On this clone itself: The final CDR3 position lacks the conserved phenylalanine or tryptophan, pointing to a likely read error. The DNA is left out, because the CDR3 cannot be placed on it with certainty; the CDR3 is given as TCRdb lists it. The genes are TRBV7-9 and TRBJ1-2. Germline V gene sequence: CDR1 SEHNR, CDR2 FQNEAQ (reference sequence). Both ends counted, the CDR3 spans 13 residues. This CDR3 is CASSSWPAEGSVT.

The V and J genes are TRBV7-2 and TRBJ2-7, with D perhaps TRBD2 (5 bases). The CDR3 has 16 residues. Deletions cut 4 bases from V and 1 base from J, with 17 bases between. Germline V gene lookup returns CDR1 SGHTA and CDR2 FQGNSA. This CDR3 reads CASSSPPLRTSYEQYF. In DNA form, the CDR3 reads TGTGCCAGCAGCTCCCCCCCGCTCAGGACTTCCTACGAGCAGTACTTC.

This clone was seen only a few times. The chain is built from TRBV28 and TRBJ1-4, with D possibly being TRBD1 (5 bases). The CDR3 is 14 amino acids. Germline V gene sequence: CDR1 MDHEN, CDR2 SYDVKM. V was clipped by 4 bases and J by 4 bases, with 10 bases between them. CDR3: CASSSTAHNEKLFF. The CDR3 DNA is TGTGCCAGCAGTTCGACAGCCCATAATGAAAAACTGTTTTTT.

The chain employs TRBV11-2 and TRBJ1-1; 9 positions agree with TRBD1. The V segment lost 4 bases and the J segment 2 bases; nucleotides outside the gene matches: 11. Per the germline V gene, CDR1 is SGHAT and CDR2 is FQNNGV. The CDR3 loop spans 17 amino acids. The CDR3 is CASSSLQGAASNTEAFF. As DNA, the CDR3 is TGTGCCAGCAGCTCCTTACAGGGGGCGGCCAGTAACACTGAAGCTTTCTTT.

This clone was counted between two and nine times. The chain recombines TRBV29-1 with TRBJ1-4; D gene ambiguous. The CDR3 consists of 13 residues. The V gene lost 3 bases and the J gene lost 1 base, with 6 bases spanning the gap. Germline V CDR1 and CDR2: SQVTM, ANQGSEA. The CDR3 is CSVDRGTNEKLFF. The CDR3 DNA follows: TGCAGCGTTGATCGGGGAACTAATGAAAAACTGTTTTTT.

The genes are TRBV5-4 and TRBJ2-7, with D possibly being TRBD1 (6 bases). The CDR3 is made up of 16 amino acids. Germline values: CDR1 SGHNT, CDR2 YYREEE (reference sequence). V was cut by 0 bases and J by 5 bases, with 18 bases left in between. Here the CDR3 DNA reads TGTGCCAGCAGCTTGGAGGGGGACATTCAGCCCAACGAGCAGTACTTC. Protein sequence: CASSLEGDIQPNEQYF. Full variable domain (outside the CDR3, taken from reference TRBV5-4 and TRBJ2-7): ETGVTQSPTHLIKTRGQQVTLRCSSQSGHNTVSWYQQALGQGPQFIFQYYREEENGRGNFPPRFSGLQFPNYSSELNVNALELDDSALYLCASSLEGDIQPNEQYFGPGTRLTVT.

This clone was observed once. This chain uses TRBV4-1 with TRBJ2-1; D might be TRBD2 (6 bases). Trimming shortened V by 4 bases and J by 8 bases, and 15 bases separated the two germline ends. Germline CDR1 is MGHRA and CDR2 is YSYEKL. The CDR3 sequence is 14 residues long. The CDR3 loop reads CASSRQLAIYEQFF. The CDR3 DNA follows: TGCGCCAGCAGCCGGCAACTAGCTATCTATGAGCAGTTCTTC.

The CDR3 DNA reads TGCGCCAGCAGCGAGCAGGGGGCGAGCAACGAGCAGTACTTC. This encodes CASSEQGASNEQYF. V usage is TRBV5-1 and J usage is TRBJ2-7; 8 nucleotides align to TRBD1. The CDR3 runs 14 residues. V lost 4 bases, J lost 5 bases, and 8 bases stayed unmatched. Germline V gives CDR1 SGHRS, CDR2 YFSETQ. The complete variable domain, with remaining parts taken from reference TRBV5-1 and TRBJ2-7, reads KAGVTQTPRYLIKTRGQQVTLSCSPISGHRSVSWYQQTPGQGLQFLFEYFSETQRNKGNFPGRFSGRQFSNSRSEMNVSTLELGDSALYLCASSEQGASNEQYFGPGTRLTVT.

The V gene is TRBV5-1, the J gene TRBJ1-6, with a weak D call TRBD1 (6 bases). The CDR3 spans 17 residues. Germline CDR1 is SGHRS and CDR2 is YFSETQ. V was clipped by 1 base and J by 9 bases, with 20 bases between them. As DNA, the CDR3 is TGCGCCAGCAGCTTGATTTTACAGGGAAGAGTTCGTTCACCCCTCCACTTT. Encoded protein: CASSLILQGRVRSPLHF. Full variable domain (outside the CDR3, taken from reference TRBV5-1 and TRBJ1-6): KAGVTQTPRYLIKTRGQQVTLSCSPISGHRSVSWYQQTPGQGLQFLFEYFSETQRNKGNFPGRFSGRQFSNSRSEMNVSTLELGDSALYLCASSLILQGRVRSPLHFGNGTRLTVT.

The chain couples TRBV13 to TRBJ2-7, with 7 nucleotides matching TRBD1. The CDR3 contains 15 residues. The germline CDR1 and CDR2 sequences are PRHDT and FYEKMQ (reference sequence). V lost 5 bases to trimming and J lost 5 bases; unmatched junction nucleotides: 12. The CDR3 coding sequence is TGTGCCAGCAGCCCTTTTCAGACAGGGAGCCACGAGCAGTACTTC. This codes for CASSPFQTGSHEQYF.

The chain combines TRBV11-2 with TRBJ2-7, with 8 bases aligning to TRBD1. V lost 4 bases to trimming and J lost 4 bases; unmatched junction nucleotides: 6. Germline CDR1 and CDR2: SGHAT and FQNNGV. The CDR3 contains 14 residues. DNA for the CDR3: TGTGCCAGCAGCTCCCAGGACAGGGCTTACGAGCAGTACTTC. Amino acids: CASSSQDRAYEQYF. The whole variable domain, filled in from reference TRBV11-2 and TRBJ2-7, reads EAGVAQSPRYKIIEKRQSVAFWCNPISGHATLYWYQQILGQGPKLLIQFQNNGVVDDSQLPKDRFSAERLKGVDSTLKIQPAKLEDSAVYLCASSSQDRAYEQYFGPGTRLTVT.

The chain couples TRBV29-1 to TRBJ1-1; 7 nucleotides match TRBD1. The CDR3 extends over 15 amino acids. The germline gives CDR1 SQVTM, CDR2 ANQGSEA. V dropped 1 base and J dropped 7; count of bases not matched to a gene: 12. This chain's CDR3 is CSVEGPTGMGGEAFF. The CDR3 region has the DNA TGCAGCGTTGAAGGTCCGACAGGGATGGGTGGTGAAGCTTTCTTT.

This chain connects TRBV12-5 to TRBJ2-2; 9 positions agree with TRBD2. The germline V gene has CDR1 LGHNT and CDR2 FRNRAP. Unmatched junction bases numbered 15, after V lost 0 bases and J lost 7 bases. This CDR3 contains 19 residues. The CDR3 spells CASGLVLSMSGRQGGELFF. CDR3 DNA sequence: TGTGCTAGTGGTTTGGTACTATCGATGAGCGGGAGGCAGGGCGGGGAGCTGTTTTTT.

The chain couples TRBV7-2 to TRBJ2-7; D is perhaps TRBD1 (5 bases). CDR3 length: 13 amino acids. From germline, CDR1 is SGHTA and CDR2 FQGNSA. Trimming left V 1 base short and J 4 bases short, with 8 bases between. The CDR3: CASSLGYRYEQYF. DNA of the CDR3: TGTGCCAGCAGCTTAGGGTACAGGTACGAGCAGTACTTC.

The rearrangement joins TRBV7-2 to TRBJ2-5, with D hard to call. The DNA end is more similar to TRBJ2-7, so the J call may be wrong. The CDR3 has 13 residues. The germline CDR1 and CDR2 sequences are SGHTA and FQGNSA. CDR3 coding DNA: TGTGCCAGCAGAACGCCCCCCGTCTACGAGCAGTACTTC. Translating gives CASRTPPVYEQYF.

The chain recombines TRBV7-8 with TRBJ2-7; D gene unclear. CDR3 length equals 14 residues. The germline V and J ends were trimmed by 9 bases and 0 bases, with 15 bases remaining between them. CDR1 and CDR2 from the germline V gene are SGHVS and FQNEAQ. The DNA of the CDR3 is TGTGCCAGTTTTCCGACTGCAAGCTCCTACGAGCAGTACTTC. Its translation is CASFPTASSYEQYF.

The CDR3 spells CASSPSGSGEQYF. The CDR3 DNA is TGTGCCAGCTCACCAAGCGGGTCGGGTGAGCAGTACTTC. V usage is TRBV18 and J usage is TRBJ2-7; D is possibly TRBD2 (6 bases). The V end was cut by 2 bases, the J end by 7 bases, with 12 bases between. The CDR3 has 13 amino acids. Germline V gives CDR1 KGHSH, CDR2 LQKENI.

This sequence joins TRBV2 and TRBJ2-2, with TRBD2 matching 12 bases. The CDR3 has 15 residues. Per germline, CDR1 SNHLY and CDR2 FYNNEI. The V segment lost 8 bases and the J segment 4 bases; nucleotides outside the gene matches: 5. Written as DNA, the CDR3 is TGTGCCAGCCTTCCGGGACTAGCGGGCACCGGGGAGCTGTTTTTT. It specifies CASLPGLAGTGELFF.

Only a few counts were recorded for this clone. The sample carries other DNA sequences with the same CDR3. The chain combines TRBV2 with TRBJ1-2; the D is unclear. Looked up from germline, CDR1 is SNHLY and CDR2 is FYNNEI. V lost 3 bases and J lost 4, with 6 bases in between. The CDR3 totals 12 residues. The chain's CDR3 is CASSERGYGYTF. CDR3 in DNA: TGTGCCAGCAGTGAGCGGGGCTATGGCTACACCTTC.

The rearrangement uses TRBV5-1 and TRBJ2-5, with D possibly TRBD1 on 6 matching bases. V was cut by 0 bases and J by 5 bases, with 8 bases left in between. Germline V gene sequence: CDR1 SGHRS, CDR2 YFSETQ. The CDR3 totals 13 residues. CDR3 DNA: TGCGCCAGCAGCTTGGGGGGGCAGGAGACCCAGTACTTC. Its translation: CASSLGGQETQYF. Looking up the rest from reference TRBV5-1 and TRBJ2-5 gives the full variable domain: KAGVTQTPRYLIKTRGQQVTLSCSPISGHRSVSWYQQTPGQGLQFLFEYFSETQRNKGNFPGRFSGRQFSNSRSEMNVSTLELGDSALYLCASSLGGQETQYFGPGTRLLVL.